This passage covers 31 T cell receptor beta chains from one sample sequenced in a study of cytomegalovirus exposure and HLA in healthy donors. PCR amplification relied on 60 Vbeta primers (plus 13 Jbeta primers). The protocol was immunoSEQ multiplex PCR, while the TCRdb copy is restricted to in-frame clones and leaves out a portion. The repertoire holds tens of thousands of clones, with roughly 60% as singletons. Sequenced material: PBMCs. These receptors were taken from a woman aged 45-60 years in good health and CMV-seropositive.

The chain joins TRBV28 to TRBJ2-5; TRBD1 is a possible D gene (6 bases). The J call may be in error: the DNA end matches TRBJ2-7 better. Germline V gene lookup returns CDR1 MDHEN and CDR2 SYDVKM. The CDR3 contains 17 residues. CDR3 in amino acids: CASSSDLTGISSYEQYF. The CDR3 region has the DNA TGTGCCAGCAGTTCAGACCTGACAGGAATAAGCTCCTACGAGCAGTACTTC.

This chain links TRBV19 with TRBJ2-7, with 9 positions matching TRBD1. Per germline, CDR1 LNHDA and CDR2 SQIVND (reference sequence). This CDR3 region has 13 residues. V lost 11 bases, J lost 4 bases, and 9 bases stayed unmatched. This CDR3 is CACSGQGTYEQYF. CDR3 DNA sequence: TGTGCCTGCTCCGGACAGGGGACGTACGAGCAGTACTTC.

The gene calls are TRBV29-1 and TRBJ2-3; a possible D gene is TRBD2 (6 bases). CDR3 length: 16 amino acids. Trimming cost V 2 bases and J 2 bases, with 17 bases left between them. CDR1 is SQVTM, CDR2 ANQGSEA, per germline. The CDR3, as DNA: TGCAGCGTTGAACAGAACCCCGGGACTTACACAGATACGCAGTATTTT. Protein product: CSVEQNPGTYTDTQYF.

The chain joins TRBV9 to TRBJ1-3, with D perhaps matching TRBD1 (5 bases). This CDR3 has 16 amino acids. The V gene's germline CDR1 is SGDLS and CDR2 YYNGEE. The V gene lost 0 bases and the J gene lost 4 bases, with 14 bases spanning the gap. As DNA, the CDR3 is TGTGCCAGCAGCGTAGAGCCCAGGGTTGACGGAAACACCATATATTTT. Translation: CASSVEPRVDGNTIYF.

The CDR3 nucleotides are TGTGCCAGCAGCTTGGCTAGGACAGGGGCAAACACCATATATTTT. Residues: CASSLARTGANTIYF. The chain is built from TRBV5-6 and TRBJ1-3; TRBD1 matches at 9 bases. This CDR3 is built from 15 residues. Trimming took 0 bases from V and 6 from J; bases not matched to a gene: 4. Germline V CDR1 and CDR2: SGHDT, YYEEEE.

Regarding this clone: The junction and the germline gene differ at one end; a read error may be behind it. V usage is TRBV30 and J usage is TRBJ1-6; the match to TRBD1 covers 9 bases. Germline V CDR1 and CDR2: GTSNPN, SVGIG (reference sequence). This CDR3 comprises 14 residues. The DNA for the CDR3 is TGTGCCTGGGAGACGGACAGGGGAGGTTCACCCTTCCACTTT. This codes for CAWETDRGGSPFHF.

This chain joins TRBV28 and TRBJ1-4; the D gene is possibly TRBD1 (6 bases). V was pared by 6 bases and J by 2 bases, with 16 bases between. The CDR3 totals 16 residues. Germline V gene lookup returns CDR1 MDHEN and CDR2 SYDVKM. The CDR3 is CASRVRTDTTNEKLFF. The CDR3 nucleotides are TGTGCCAGCAGAGTCCGGACAGATACCACTAATGAAAAACTGTTTTTT.

This clone has only a few counts. This chain connects TRBV27 to TRBJ1-5; 9 bases fit TRBD1. The CDR3 contains 14 residues. CDR1 and CDR2 (germline): MNHEY, SMNVEV (reference sequence). Trimming cost V 8 bases and J 4 bases; bases outside gene matches: 6. The CDR3 DNA sequence: TGTGCCAGCGGGTTTGGACAGGGGAATCAGCCCCAGCATTTT. Protein sequence: CASGFGQGNQPQHF.

The chain has TRBV9 and TRBJ2-1; 10 bases agree with TRBD1. Germline V gene sequence: CDR1 SGDLS, CDR2 YYNGEE. V lost 3 bases, J lost 3 bases, and 3 bases stayed unmatched. The CDR3 length is 15 residues. CDR3: CASSGGTGVYNEQFF. CDR3 DNA sequence: TGTGCCAGCAGCGGCGGGACAGGGGTCTACAATGAGCAGTTCTTC.

The J gene is TRBJ2-1, the V gene TRBV7-8; no clear D. Trimming stripped 7 bases from V and 7 bases from J, with 14 bases between. Germline assignment: CDR1 SGHVS and CDR2 FQNEAQ. This CDR3 is built from 13 residues. The CDR3 loop reads CASTPPELNEQFF. In nucleotides, the CDR3 is TGTGCCAGCACCCCCCCAGAATTAAATGAGCAGTTCTTC.

Only one count was recorded for this clone. CDR3 region: CSVGLAQPSYNEQFF. DNA of the CDR3: TGCAGCGTTGGATTGGCACAGCCCTCCTACAATGAGCAGTTCTTC. The V gene is TRBV29-1, the J gene TRBJ2-1; no firm D call. V lost 4 bases and J 0 bases, leaving 13 bases between the germline ends. The germline CDR1 and CDR2 sequences are SQVTM and ANQGSEA. The CDR3 loop spans 15 amino acids.

This chain uses TRBV5-6 with TRBJ1-1, with 7 nucleotides matching TRBD1. The CDR3 extends over 18 amino acids. The germline V gene has CDR1 SGHDT and CDR2 YYEEEE. The junction had 16 bases not matched to a gene; V was cut back by 1 base and J by 4 bases. CDR3 sequence reads: CASSLYRGQVAFGTEAFF. The CDR3 coding sequence is TGTGCCAGCAGCTTGTACCGTGGACAGGTCGCCTTCGGCACTGAAGCTTTCTTT.

The genes are TRBV2 and TRBJ1-2, with D perhaps TRBD1 (5 bases). V lost 4 bases, J lost 6 bases, and 15 bases lay in between. CDR1 SNHLY and CDR2 FYNNEI come from the germline V gene. CDR3 length: 14 residues. CDR3 amino acids: CASSGAVWGDGYTF. The CDR3 DNA is TGTGCCAGCAGTGGCGCCGTGTGGGGGGATGGCTACACCTTC. Based on the CDR3 plus reference TRBV2 and TRBJ1-2, the full variable domain is EPEVTQTPSHQVTQMGQEVILRCVPISNHLYFYWYRQILGQKVEFLVSFYNNEISEKSEIFDDQFSVERPDGSNFTLKIRSTKLEDSAMYFCASSGAVWGDGYTFGSGTRLTVV.

This clone appeared once. The genes are TRBV9 and TRBJ1-2; maybe TRBD1 (5 bases). The germline gives CDR1 SGDLS, CDR2 YYNGEE. The CDR3 runs 14 residues. Between the trimmed V and J ends, which lost 0 bases and 4 bases, there was a span of 10 bases. CDR3 DNA sequence: TGTGCCAGCAGCGTAGGGGGCGCTTCCTATGGCTACACCTTC. Translated, it gives CASSVGGASYGYTF. The variable domain in full, with the rest retrieved from reference TRBV9 and TRBJ1-2, is DSGVTQTPKHLITATGQRVTLRCSPRSGDLSVYWYQQSLDQGLQFLIQYYNGEERAKGNILERFSAQQFPDLHSELNLSSLELGDSALYFCASSVGGASYGYTFGSGTRLTVV.

The genes are TRBV10-1 and TRBJ2-2, with D possibly TRBD1 on 5 matching bases. V lost 5 bases, J lost 5 bases, and 9 bases lay in between. This CDR3 has 13 residues. Germline CDR1 and CDR2: WNHNN and SYGVQD (reference sequence). CDR3 region: CASSRQLTGELFF. Here the CDR3 DNA reads TGCGCCAGCAGTAGACAGTTAACCGGGGAGCTGTTTTTT.

Worth noting for this clone: At one boundary the junction diverges from the germline segment, which might be a read error. The chain joins TRBV7-9 to TRBJ2-7; D is undetermined. The germline V gene has CDR1 SEHNR and CDR2 FQNEAQ (reference sequence). The CDR3 consists of 12 residues. The CDR3 DNA sequence: TGTTCCAGCAGTATCGAGGTAGGCGAGCAGTACTTC. Encoded protein: CSSSIEVGEQYF.

The J gene is TRBJ1-2, the V gene TRBV28; D may be TRBD1 (6 bases). Germline assignment: CDR1 MDHEN and CDR2 SYDVKM. The V end lost 6 bases, the J end lost 7 bases, and 18 bases lay between the germline ends. The CDR3 spans 14 residues. The CDR3 DNA follows: TGTGCCAGCAGATCACCCAGGGGTTGGGGTGGCTACACCTTC. Its protein is CASRSPRGWGGYTF.

This clone was found a few times. The genes are TRBV2 and TRBJ1-5; no reliable D call. Trimming stripped 5 bases from V and 7 bases from J, with 21 bases between. Per germline, CDR1 SNHLY and CDR2 FYNNEI. The CDR3 loop spans 16 amino acids. The CDR3 bases are TGTGCCAGCAGTTCTCCTAGTGGGGAGGTGGGACAGCCCCAGCATTTT. Amino acid sequence: CASSSPSGEVGQPQHF.

There are a few counts of this clone. The genes are TRBV30 and TRBJ2-2, with TRBD1 as a possible D gene (6 bases). Germline CDR1 reads GTSNPN; CDR2 reads SVGIG (reference sequence). Trimming stripped 3 bases from V and 4 bases from J, with 15 bases between. The CDR3 runs to 15 residues. DNA of the CDR3: TGTGCCTGGAGCCCATGGACAGTAACCACCGGGGAGCTGTTTTTT. Residues: CAWSPWTVTTGELFF. Complete variable domain (other parts from reference TRBV30 and TRBJ2-2): SQTIHQWPATLVQPVGSPLSLECTVEGTSNPNLYWYRQAAGRGLQLLFYSVGIGQISSEVPQNLSASRPQDRQFILSSKKLLLSDSGFYLCAWSPWTVTTGELFFGEGSRLTVL.

The chain links TRBV19 to TRBJ1-6, with TRBD1 matching 9 bases. This CDR3 comprises 17 residues. The ends lost 5 bases at V and 4 bases at J; junction bases unmatched: 9. The germline V gene encodes CDR1 LNHDA and CDR2 SQIVND (reference sequence). The CDR3 bases are TGTGCCAGTAGTGTTGCCGGGACAGGGTTTTATAATTCACCCCTCCACTTT. It yields the protein CASSVAGTGFYNSPLHF.

This clone was counted only a few times. V gene TRBV5-1 combines with J gene TRBJ2-1; TRBD1 aligns across 10 bases. The CDR3 loop spans 16 amino acids. V lost 4 bases and J lost 2; bases outside the gene matches: 6. In germline, CDR1 is SGHRS, CDR2 YFSETQ. Here the CDR3 reads CASSGEGQGTYNEQFF. The CDR3 nucleotides are TGCGCCAGCAGCGGGGAGGGACAGGGGACCTACAATGAGCAGTTCTTC.

This clone was observed a few times. The chain is built from TRBV19 and TRBJ2-3; D not certain. Germline V gene sequence: CDR1 LNHDA, CDR2 SQIVND (reference sequence). The CDR3 is made up of 15 amino acids. The V gene lost 3 bases and the J gene lost 0 bases, with 10 bases spanning the gap. The CDR3 DNA reads TGTGCCAGTAGTATGAGGCAGTCTAGCACAGATACGCAGTATTTT. The encoded protein is CASSMRQSSTDTQYF.

The chain recombines TRBV6-5 with TRBJ1-2, with 9 nucleotides matching TRBD1. Germline CDR1 MNHEY, CDR2 SVGAGI. V dropped 5 bases and J dropped 5; count of bases not matched to a gene: 9. The CDR3 has 15 residues. CDR3 amino acids: CASSANRGPRYGYTF. CDR3 DNA: TGTGCCAGCAGTGCTAACAGGGGGCCGCGGTATGGCTACACCTTC.

This clone was detected a few times. The rearrangement links TRBV4-2 to TRBJ2-7; tentatively, D is TRBD1 (6 bases). Trimming left V 5 bases short and J 0 bases short, with 8 bases between. Per the germline V gene, CDR1 is LGHNA and CDR2 is YNFKEQ. This CDR3 is 13 amino acids long. The CDR3 here is CASSGDNSYEQYF. CDR3 nucleotides: TGTGCCAGCAGCGGGGACAACTCCTACGAGCAGTACTTC.

The chain recombines TRBV5-1 with TRBJ2-5; 11 bases match TRBD2. CDR1 is SGHRS, CDR2 YFSETQ, per germline. The CDR3 spans 14 residues. The J segment lost 7 bases and the V segment lost 4 bases, leaving 6 bases of the junction unmatched. The CDR3 is CASSLGLAEGTQYF. CDR3 DNA sequence: TGCGCCAGCAGCCTGGGACTAGCGGAAGGGACCCAGTACTTC. Complete variable domain (other parts from reference TRBV5-1 and TRBJ2-5): KAGVTQTPRYLIKTRGQQVTLSCSPISGHRSVSWYQQTPGQGLQFLFEYFSETQRNKGNFPGRFSGRQFSNSRSEMNVSTLELGDSALYLCASSLGLAEGTQYFGPGTRLLVL.

The J gene is TRBJ2-7, the V gene TRBV19, with 11 bases identical to TRBD1. Germline V gene data show CDR1 as LNHDA and CDR2 as SQIVND (reference sequence). V lost 11 bases and J lost 2; bases outside the gene matches: 8. The CDR3 covers 14 residues. CDR3 loop: CAPPPDRGPYEQYF. The CDR3 DNA is TGTGCCCCTCCCCCGGACAGGGGGCCCTACGAGCAGTACTTC.

This sequence joins TRBV4-1 and TRBJ2-1; 7 positions agree with TRBD2. The junction had 17 bases not matched to a gene; V was cut back by 4 bases and J by 2 bases. Germline values: CDR1 MGHRA, CDR2 YSYEKL. This CDR3 has 19 residues. As DNA, the CDR3 is TGCGCCAGCAGCCCCTCCTTTGCGGGGGACCGGGGCGCCTACAATGAGCAGTTCTTC. As protein: CASSPSFAGDRGAYNEQFF.

This clone appeared once. The chain combines TRBV10-3 with TRBJ1-1; D is ambiguous. Trimming removed 11 bases at V and 5 bases at J, with 15 bases between. The germline V gene has CDR1 ENHRY and CDR2 SYGVKD. This CDR3 region has 12 residues. The CDR3 loop is CASGEGGTEAFF. The DNA for the CDR3 is TGTGCCTCCGGGGAAGGTGGAACTGAAGCTTTCTTT.

This clone was seen a few times. The gene calls are TRBV7-9 and TRBJ1-2; 9 bases line up with TRBD1. CDR3 length: 15 amino acids. CDR1 is SEHNR, CDR2 FQNEAQ, per germline (reference sequence). V shed 4 bases and J 4 bases; nucleotides not matched to a gene: 7. The CDR3 DNA reads as TGTGCCAGCAGCTCCCGGGACAGGGAAACCTATGGCTACACCTTC. Translation gives CASSSRDRETYGYTF.

The chain uses TRBV10-3 and TRBJ2-7; D may be TRBD1 (5 bases). The length of the CDR3 is 14 residues. The germline CDR1 and CDR2 sequences are ENHRY and SYGVKD. V gave up 0 bases and J gave up 6 bases, with 12 bases separating them. CDR3 residues: CAISESGAHREQYF. CDR3 in DNA: TGTGCCATCAGTGAGTCAGGGGCGCATCGCGAGCAGTACTTC.

In its sample, this clone was seen once. This chain joins TRBV10-3 and TRBJ2-3, with TRBD2 matching over 16 bases. CDR3 length: 18 residues. The J segment lost 7 bases and the V segment lost 8 bases, leaving 15 bases of the junction unmatched. Germline CDR1 reads ENHRY; CDR2 reads SYGVKD. DNA of the CDR3: TGTGCCATCGCACCCGGGACTAGCGGGGGGGCCAGAACGAATACGCAGTATTTT. Amino acid sequence: CAIAPGTSGGARTNTQYF.